This entry is about one T cell receptor (beta chain). These data originate in a study of human T cells and chemical hapten exposure. Turning to the study itself: Read at 6 days, the patch tests placed 0.01% DPC on the upper back.

TCRdb analysed the RACE reads with MiXCR anew, one entry per CDR3 protein. This table has fewer than 130,000 distinct CDR3 sequences, 9.5% to 11% appearing once. CDR1 is MNHEY and CDR2 is SVGAGI in the germline V gene. The CDR3 loop spans 15 amino acids. V was cut by 6 bases and J by 8 bases, with 22 bases left in between. Time point given: patch test 1, 2 weeks after DPC sensitization. The sample's treatment: therapeutic diphenylcyclopropenone sensitization with weekly scalp DPC. The sequences come from whole blood, collected in connection with sensitization to the hapten diphenylcyclopropenone (DPC). This TCR derives from a middle-aged woman with alopecia areata. Some clones in this sample may be carry-over from other donors' samples. The chain links TRBV6-5 to TRBJ1-1; D is ambiguous. This CDR3 reads CASSSRFLGADEAFF. The CDR3, as DNA: TGTGCCAGCAGCTCCCGGTTTCTAGGTGCGGACGAAGCTTTCTTT.